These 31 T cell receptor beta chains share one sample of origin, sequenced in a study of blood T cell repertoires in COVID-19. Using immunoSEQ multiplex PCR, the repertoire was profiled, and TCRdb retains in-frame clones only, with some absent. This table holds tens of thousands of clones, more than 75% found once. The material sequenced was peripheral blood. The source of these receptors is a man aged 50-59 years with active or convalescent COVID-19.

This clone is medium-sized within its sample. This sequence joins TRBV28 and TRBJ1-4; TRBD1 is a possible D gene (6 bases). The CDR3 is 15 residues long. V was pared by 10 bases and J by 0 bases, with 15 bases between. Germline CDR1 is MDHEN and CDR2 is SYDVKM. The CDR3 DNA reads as TGTGCCATCGAGAGGGCAGGGGCAACTAATGAAAAACTGTTTTTT. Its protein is CAIERAGATNEKLFF.

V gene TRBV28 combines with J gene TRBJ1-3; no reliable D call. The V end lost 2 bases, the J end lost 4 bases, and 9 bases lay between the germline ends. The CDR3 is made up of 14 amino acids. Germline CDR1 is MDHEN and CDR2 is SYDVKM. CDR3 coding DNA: TGTGCCAGCAGTTTACTTTCCGGGGGAAACACCATATATTTT. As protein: CASSLLSGGNTIYF.

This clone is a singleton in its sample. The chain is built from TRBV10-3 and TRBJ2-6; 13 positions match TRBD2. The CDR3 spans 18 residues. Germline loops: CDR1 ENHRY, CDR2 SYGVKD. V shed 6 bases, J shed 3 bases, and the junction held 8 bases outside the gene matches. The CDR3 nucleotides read TGTGCCATCAGCCAGACTAGCGGGGGGCCGGGTGGGGCCAACGTCCTGACTTTC. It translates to CAISQTSGGPGGANVLTF.

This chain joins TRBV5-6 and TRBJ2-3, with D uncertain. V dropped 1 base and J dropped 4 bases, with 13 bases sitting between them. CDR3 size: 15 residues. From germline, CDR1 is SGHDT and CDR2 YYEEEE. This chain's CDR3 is CASSLSAAPPDTQYF. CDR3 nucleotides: TGTGCCAGCAGCTTGTCTGCGGCCCCCCCAGATACGCAGTATTTT.

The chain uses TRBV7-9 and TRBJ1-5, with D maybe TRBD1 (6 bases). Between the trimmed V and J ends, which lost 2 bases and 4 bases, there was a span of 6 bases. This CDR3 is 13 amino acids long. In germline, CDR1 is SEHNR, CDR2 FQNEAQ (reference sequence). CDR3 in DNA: TGTGCCAGCAGCTTACAGGGGAATCAGCCCCAGCATTTT. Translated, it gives CASSLQGNQPQHF.

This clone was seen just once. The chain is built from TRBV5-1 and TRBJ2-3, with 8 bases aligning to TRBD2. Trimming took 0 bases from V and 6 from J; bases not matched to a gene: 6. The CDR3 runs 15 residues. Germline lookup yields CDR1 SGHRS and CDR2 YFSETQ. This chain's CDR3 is CASSLGTSGMDTQYF. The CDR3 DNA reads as TGCGCCAGCAGCTTGGGCACTAGCGGCATGGATACGCAGTATTTT.

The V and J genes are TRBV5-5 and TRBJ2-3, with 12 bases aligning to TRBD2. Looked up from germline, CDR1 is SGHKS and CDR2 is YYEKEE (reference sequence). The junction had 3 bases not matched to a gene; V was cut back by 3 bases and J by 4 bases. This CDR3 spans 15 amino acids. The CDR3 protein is CASSWSSGGADTQYF. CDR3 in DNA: TGTGCCAGCAGCTGGTCTAGCGGGGGGGCAGATACGCAGTATTTT.

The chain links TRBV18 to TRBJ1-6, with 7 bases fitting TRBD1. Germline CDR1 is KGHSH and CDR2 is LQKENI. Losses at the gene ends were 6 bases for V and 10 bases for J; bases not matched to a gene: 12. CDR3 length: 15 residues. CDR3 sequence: CASSSDRDSWSPLHF. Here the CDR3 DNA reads TGTGCCAGCTCGTCCGACAGGGATAGTTGGTCACCCCTCCACTTT.

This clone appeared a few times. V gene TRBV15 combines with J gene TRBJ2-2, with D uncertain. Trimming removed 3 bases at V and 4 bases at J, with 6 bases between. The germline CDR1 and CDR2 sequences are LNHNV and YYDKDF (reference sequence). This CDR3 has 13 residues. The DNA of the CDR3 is TGTGCCACCAGCAGGGCTGCCACCGGGGAGCTGTTTTTT. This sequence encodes CATSRAATGELFF.

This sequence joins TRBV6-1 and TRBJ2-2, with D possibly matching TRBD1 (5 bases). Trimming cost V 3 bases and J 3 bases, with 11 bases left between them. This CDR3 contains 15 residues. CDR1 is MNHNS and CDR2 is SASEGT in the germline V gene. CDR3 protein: CASSEGPADTGELFF. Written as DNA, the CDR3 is TGTGCCAGCAGTGAGGGGCCCGCGGACACCGGGGAGCTGTTTTTT.

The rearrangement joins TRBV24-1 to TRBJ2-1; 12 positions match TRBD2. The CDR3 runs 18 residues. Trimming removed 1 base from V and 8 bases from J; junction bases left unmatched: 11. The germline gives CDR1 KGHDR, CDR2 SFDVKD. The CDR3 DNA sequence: TGTGCCACCAGTGATTTTACTAGCGGGGGGTTGCGGGACCATGAGCAGTTCTTC. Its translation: CATSDFTSGGLRDHEQFF.

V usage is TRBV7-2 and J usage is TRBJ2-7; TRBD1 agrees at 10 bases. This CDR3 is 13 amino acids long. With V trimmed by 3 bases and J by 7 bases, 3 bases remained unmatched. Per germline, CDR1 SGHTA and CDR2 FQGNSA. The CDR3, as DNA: TGTGCCAGCAGCTTGGGACAGGGGTGGGAGCAGTACTTC. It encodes CASSLGQGWEQYF.

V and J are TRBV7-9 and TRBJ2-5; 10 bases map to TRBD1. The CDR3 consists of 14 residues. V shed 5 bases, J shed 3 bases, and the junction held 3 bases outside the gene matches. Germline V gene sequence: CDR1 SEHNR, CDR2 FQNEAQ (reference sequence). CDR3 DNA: TGTGCCAGCAGCCTGACAGGGGGCAAAGAGACCCAGTACTTC. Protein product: CASSLTGGKETQYF.

The CDR3 region is CASSLGSGGSEKLFF. In DNA form, the CDR3 reads TGTGCCAGCAGTTTAGGGTCCGGGGGGTCAGAAAAACTGTTTTTT. The chain uses TRBV27 and TRBJ1-4; tentatively, D is TRBD1 (5 bases). Between the trimmed V and J ends, which lost 2 bases and 8 bases, there was a span of 15 bases. CDR3 length: 15 residues. Germline CDR1 and CDR2: MNHEY and SMNVEV (reference sequence).

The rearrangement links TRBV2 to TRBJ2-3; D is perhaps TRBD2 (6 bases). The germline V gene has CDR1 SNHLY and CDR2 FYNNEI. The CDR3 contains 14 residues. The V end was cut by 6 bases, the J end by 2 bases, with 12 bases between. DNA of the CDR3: TGTGCCAGCAGGACGGGGGTACCCACAGATACGCAGTATTTT. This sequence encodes CASRTGVPTDTQYF.

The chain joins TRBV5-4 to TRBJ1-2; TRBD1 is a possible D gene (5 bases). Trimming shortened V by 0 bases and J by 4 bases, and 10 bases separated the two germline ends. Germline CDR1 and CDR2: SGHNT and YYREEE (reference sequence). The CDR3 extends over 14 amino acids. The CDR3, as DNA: TGTGCCAGCAGCTTGGAAGGGGCTTCCTATGGCTACACCTTC. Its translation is CASSLEGASYGYTF. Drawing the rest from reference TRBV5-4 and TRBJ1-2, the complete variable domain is ETGVTQSPTHLIKTRGQQVTLRCSSQSGHNTVSWYQQALGQGPQFIFQYYREEENGRGNFPPRFSGLQFPNYSSELNVNALELDDSALYLCASSLEGASYGYTFGSGTRLTVV.

CDR3 region: CASSIDGQGFEKLFF. The CDR3 coding sequence is TGTGCCAGTAGTATTGACGGACAGGGGTTTGAAAAACTGTTTTTT. The rearrangement links TRBV19 to TRBJ1-4; 9 nucleotides line up with TRBD1. Germline V CDR1 and CDR2: LNHDA, SQIVND (reference sequence). After removal of 3 bases from V and 7 bases from J, the junction contained 6 bases not matched to a gene. This CDR3 region has 15 residues.

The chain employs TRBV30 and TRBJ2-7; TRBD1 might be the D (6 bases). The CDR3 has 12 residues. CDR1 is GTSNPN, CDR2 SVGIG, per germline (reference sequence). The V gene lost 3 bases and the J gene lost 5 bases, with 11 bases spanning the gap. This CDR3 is CAWSTGFHEQYF. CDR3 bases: TGTGCCTGGAGCACAGGGTTCCACGAGCAGTACTTC.

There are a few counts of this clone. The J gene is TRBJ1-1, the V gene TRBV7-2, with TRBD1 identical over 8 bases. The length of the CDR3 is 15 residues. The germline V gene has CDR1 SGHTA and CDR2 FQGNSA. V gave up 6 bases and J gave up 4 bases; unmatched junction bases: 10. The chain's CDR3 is CASSYATGGATEAFF. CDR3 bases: TGTGCCAGCAGTTACGCCACAGGGGGTGCCACTGAAGCTTTCTTT.

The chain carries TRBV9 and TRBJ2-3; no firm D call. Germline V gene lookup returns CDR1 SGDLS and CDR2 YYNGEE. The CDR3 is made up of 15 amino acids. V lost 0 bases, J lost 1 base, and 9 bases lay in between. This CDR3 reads CASSVGPEGTDTQYF. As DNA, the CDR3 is TGTGCCAGCAGCGTAGGCCCAGAAGGCACAGATACGCAGTATTTT.

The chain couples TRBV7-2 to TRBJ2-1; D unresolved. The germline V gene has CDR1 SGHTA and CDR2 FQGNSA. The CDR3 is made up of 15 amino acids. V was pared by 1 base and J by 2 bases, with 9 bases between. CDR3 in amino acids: CASSLVSGTYNEQFF. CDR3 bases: TGTGCCAGCAGCTTAGTATCAGGTACCTACAATGAGCAGTTCTTC.

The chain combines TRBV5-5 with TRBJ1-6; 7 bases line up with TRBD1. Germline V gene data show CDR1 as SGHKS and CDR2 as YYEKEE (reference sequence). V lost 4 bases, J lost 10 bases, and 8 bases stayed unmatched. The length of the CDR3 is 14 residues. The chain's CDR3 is CASSPRQGGSPLHF. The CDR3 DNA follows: TGTGCCAGCAGCCCGCGACAGGGCGGCTCACCCCTCCACTTT. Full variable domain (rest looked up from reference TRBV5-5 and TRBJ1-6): DAGVTQSPTHLIKTRGQQVTLRCSPISGHKSVSWYQQVLGQGPQFIFQYYEKEERGRGNFPDRFSARQFPNYSSELNVNALLLGDSALYLCASSPRQGGSPLHFGNGTRLTVT.

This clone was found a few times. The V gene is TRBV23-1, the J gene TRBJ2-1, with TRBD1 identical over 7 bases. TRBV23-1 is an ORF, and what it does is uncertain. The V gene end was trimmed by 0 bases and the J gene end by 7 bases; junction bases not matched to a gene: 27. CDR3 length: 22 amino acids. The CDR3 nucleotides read TGCGCCAGCAGTCAATCTTTTAGGGAGAACCTAACAGGGGATACTTTTAGGAATGAGCAGTTCTTC. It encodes CASSQSFRENLTGDTFRNEQFF.

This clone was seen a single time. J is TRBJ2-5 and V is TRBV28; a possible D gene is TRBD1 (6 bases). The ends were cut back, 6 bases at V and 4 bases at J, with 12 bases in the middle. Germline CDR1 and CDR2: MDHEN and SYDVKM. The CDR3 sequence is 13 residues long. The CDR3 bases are TGTGCCAGCAGGGGTACAGGGTCAGAGACCCAGTACTTC. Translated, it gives CASRGTGSETQYF.

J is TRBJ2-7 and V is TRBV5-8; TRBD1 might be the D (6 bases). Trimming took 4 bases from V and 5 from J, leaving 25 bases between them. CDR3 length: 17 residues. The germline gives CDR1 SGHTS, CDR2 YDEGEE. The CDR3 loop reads CASSKPQGPPLSHEQYV. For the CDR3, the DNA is TGTGCCAGCAGCAAGCCACAGGGCCCTCCCCTAAGTCACGAGCAGTACGTC.

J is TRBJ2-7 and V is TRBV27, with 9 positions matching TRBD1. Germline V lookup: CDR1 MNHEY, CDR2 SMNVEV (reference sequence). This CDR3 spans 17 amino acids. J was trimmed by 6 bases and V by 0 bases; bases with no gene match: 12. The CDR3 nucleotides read TGTGCCAGCAGTTTATCGCCCCCGACAGGGGGATCCGCCGAGCAGTACTTC. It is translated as CASSLSPPTGGSAEQYF.

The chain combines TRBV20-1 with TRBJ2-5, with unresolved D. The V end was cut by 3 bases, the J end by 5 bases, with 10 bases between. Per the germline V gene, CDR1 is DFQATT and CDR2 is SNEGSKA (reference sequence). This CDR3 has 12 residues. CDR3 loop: CSASLGYETQYF. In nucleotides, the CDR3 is TGCAGTGCTAGTCTCGGGTACGAGACCCAGTACTTC.

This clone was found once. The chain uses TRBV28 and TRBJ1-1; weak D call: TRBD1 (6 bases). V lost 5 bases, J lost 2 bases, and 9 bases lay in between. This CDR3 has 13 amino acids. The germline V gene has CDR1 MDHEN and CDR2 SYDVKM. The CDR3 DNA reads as TGTGCCAGCAGTCTGGACAGTAACACTGAAGCTTTCTTT. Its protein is CASSLDSNTEAFF.

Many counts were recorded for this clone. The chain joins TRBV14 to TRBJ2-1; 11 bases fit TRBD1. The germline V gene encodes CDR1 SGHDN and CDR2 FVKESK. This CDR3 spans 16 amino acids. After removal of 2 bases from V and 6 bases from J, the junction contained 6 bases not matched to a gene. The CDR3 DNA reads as TGTGCCAGCAGCCAACCGGGGACAGGGGGTGTCAATGAGCAGTTCTTC. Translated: CASSQPGTGGVNEQFF.

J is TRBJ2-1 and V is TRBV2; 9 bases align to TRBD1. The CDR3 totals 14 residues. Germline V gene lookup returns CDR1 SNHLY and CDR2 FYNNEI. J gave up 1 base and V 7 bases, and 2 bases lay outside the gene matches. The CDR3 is CASIGTGSYNEQFF. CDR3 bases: TGTGCCAGCATTGGGACAGGGTCCTACAATGAGCAGTTCTTC.

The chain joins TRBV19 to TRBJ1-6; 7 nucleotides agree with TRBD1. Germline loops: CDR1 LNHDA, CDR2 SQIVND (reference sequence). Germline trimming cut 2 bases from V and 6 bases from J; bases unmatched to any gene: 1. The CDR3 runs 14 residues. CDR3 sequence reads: CASSIRGPNSPLHF. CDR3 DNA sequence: TGTGCCAGTAGTATAAGGGGGCCTAATTCACCCCTCCACTTT.